Here is one T cell receptor (beta chain) with its context. The antigen it binds to is not known. Base qualities are not recorded, but no much larger clone differs from it by a single base. This sample was taken from a study of Ad26.COV2.S vaccination and SARS-CoV-2 variants (dated by TCRdb to the early 2020s). At the level of the whole study: Vaccine-arm donors were drawn from COV1001, a multicentre, randomized, double-blind, placebo-controlled phase I-IIa trial of Ad26.COV2.S in healthy adults. Investigators remained blinded to trial group allocation during experiments and outcome assessment. TCRbeta repertoire sequencing was used to assess the specificity and breadth of SARS-CoV-2-reactive T cell receptors after Ad26.COV2.S vaccination. Trial participants were randomized into five groups of five, in which low-dose or high-dose Ad26.COV2.S was given once or twice, or placebo was given on both occasions. A total of 32 samples were included in the TCR-sequenced set, comprising roughly 19 Ad26.COV2.S vaccine recipients, 5 placebo recipients and 8 SARS-CoV-2 convalescent individuals. Ad26.COV2.S was administered intramuscularly at 5 x 10^10 or 1 x 10^11 viral particles, either as a single shot or as two shots given 56 days apart.

V was cut back by 8 bases and J by 0 bases, leaving a gap of 14 bases between them. From cysteine to phenylalanine, the CDR3 is 14 amino acids long. The read is trimmed to its CDR3 DNA, 42 bases read in frame from base 1. Taken from the germline V gene, the CDR1 and CDR2 loops are ENHRY and SYGVKD. In the paper's terms, the treatment or condition label means: around 19 received Ad26.COV2.S at low or high dose, single or two shots; a few received placebo; per-sample allocation not given. For vaccine and placebo recipients, repertoires were sequenced using samples collected on day 63 after the first injection. In Cohort 1b, around 25 adults aged 18-55 years were enrolled at a single site in Boston, USA, between 29 July and 7 August 2020. Ad26.COV2.S was a replication-incompetent adenovirus type 26 vector expressing a prefusion-stabilized SARS-CoV-2 spike protein from the original Wuhan strain. The immunoSEQ Assay was used to sequence TCRbeta CDR3 regions. After extraction, genomic DNA underwent amplification by bias-controlled multiplex PCR, followed by high-throughput sequencing. In the authors' own workflow: To quantify the absolute abundance of every unique TCRbeta CDR3 region, sequences were collapsed and filtered. T cell fraction was estimated by normalization of TCRbeta template counts to usable DNA, with usable DNA being measured through amplification of reference genes present in all nucleated cells. Repertoire TCRs were annotated as SARS-CoV-2-specific by exact matching of V gene, CDR3 amino acid sequence and J gene to a known reactive TCR set. MIRA supplied the reference SARS-CoV-2 TCR set, which was filtered for enrichment in COVID-19-positive ImmuneCODE repertoires so that public or cross-reactive TCRs were removed. Using the MIRA antigens, annotated TCRs were further analysed by specific ORF or by position within an ORF. Breadth was defined as annotated unique rearrangements over total unique productive rearrangements; depth was the summed frequency of those rearrangements. Group comparisons of TCR breadth used two-sided Wilcoxon rank-sum tests. TCRdb mirrors the immuneACCESS table, restricted to in-frame sequences. Some clones are absent from its copies; in checked studies, under half trace to an unresolved V gene, and the reason for the others is unknown. D and trimming come from the DNA, and the V and J calls and clone size come from that table. In this sample the table shows 440,000 or so clones, around 90% of which occur a single time. The top ten hold less than 4.5% of the sample.

Overall results and qualifications from the work: Non-spike TCR breadth was comparable between vaccine and placebo recipients, consistent with the vaccine containing only spike. Ad26.COV2.S recipients had higher spike-specific TCR breadth than placebo recipients (P = 0.0014). It was noted by the authors that total T cell responses may have been underestimated by the TCR breadth and depth analyses. The study lacked the statistical power to compare responses across vaccine doses or regimens. After vaccination, substantial breadth of spike-specific CD8+ and CD4+ T cell responses was reported.

The sequence came from a person aged 18-60 years who received the Ad26.COV2.S COVID-19 vaccine or a placebo. Sequencing used peripheral blood, obtained in a trial of Ad26.COV2.S vaccine versus placebo. The chain uses TRBV10-3 and TRBJ2-7; TRBD2 is a weak D gene call, 5 bases matching. For the CDR3, the sequence is CAIAEPRASYEQYF. The nucleotide sequence reads as follows: TGTGCCATCGCCGAGCCGCGGGCCTCCTACGAGCAGTACTTC.